This is a list of T cell receptor beta chains from one sample in a study of CD8 T cells in ankylosing spondylitis. TCRdb reanalysed the 5' RACE reads using MiXCR and keeps one entry per CDR3 protein. Among some 700,000 distinct CDR3 sequences listed, around 17% were seen once. Input material: blood, either unsorted or a sorted T cell fraction (not recorded which). The receptors here all came from a male donor with ankylosing spondylitis. CDR3s include the opening cysteine and the closing phenylalanine or tryptophan. The order of the fields is V gene, J gene, D gene, clone size, CDR3 DNA, CDR3 protein. A D gene is named only where the DNA matches it firmly. Not every row has a clone size; where given, it reads once, few, many or a size class.

v_call: TRBV12-3/TRBV12-4
j_call: TRBJ2-1
d_call: TRBD2
clone_size: NA
cdr3_nt: TGTGCCAGCGCAAGTAGCGGGGGAGGGGGGAATGAGCAGTTCTTC
cdr3_aa: CASASSGGGGNEQFF

v_call: TRBV6-2/TRBV6-3
j_call: TRBJ2-7
d_call: NA
clone_size: NA
cdr3_nt: TGTGCCAGCAGTTACTCGAAAGCGCCTTACGAGCAGTACTTC
cdr3_aa: CASSYSKAPYEQYF

v_call: TRBV20-1
j_call: TRBJ2-7
d_call: NA
clone_size: many
cdr3_nt: TGCAGTGCTAGAGATATCAGGGTCGAGCGGAACGAGCAGTACTTC
cdr3_aa: CSARDIRVERNEQYF

v_call: TRBV19
j_call: TRBJ2-7
d_call: TRBD1
clone_size: NA
cdr3_nt: TGTGCCAGTAGTATGGGACAGCACCCCTACGAGCAGTACTTC
cdr3_aa: CASSMGQHPYEQYF

v_call: TRBV6-2/TRBV6-3
j_call: TRBJ1-3
d_call: TRBD1
clone_size: few
cdr3_nt: TGTGCCAGCAGTCGGACAGGGGACTCTGGAAACACCATATATTTT
cdr3_aa: CASSRTGDSGNTIYF

v_call: TRBV6-5
j_call: TRBJ2-5
d_call: TRBD1
clone_size: NA
cdr3_nt: TGTGCCAGCAGTTACCAAGGGACAGGGGCGAAAGAGACCCAGTACTTC
cdr3_aa: CASSYQGTGAKETQYF

v_call: TRBV29-1
j_call: TRBJ2-1
d_call: TRBD2
clone_size: few
cdr3_nt: TGCAGCGTCTGGGGGGGGACTAGCGGGAGAGCCGGTGAGCAGTTCTTC
cdr3_aa: CSVWGGTSGRAGEQFF

v_call: TRBV20-1
j_call: TRBJ2-1
d_call: NA
clone_size: few
cdr3_nt: TGCAGTGCTAGAGATCGTTTGAGGGGCTATGAGCAGTTCTTC
cdr3_aa: CSARDRLRGYEQFF

v_call: TRBV2
j_call: TRBJ1-4
d_call: NA
clone_size: few
cdr3_nt: TGTGCCAGCAGCCAACCCCTCCTCAACCCCGATGCAACTAATGAAAAACTGTTTTTT
cdr3_aa: CASSQPLLNPDATNEKLFF

v_call: TRBV20-1
j_call: TRBJ1-1
d_call: NA
clone_size: NA
cdr3_nt: TGCAGTGCTAGGAAGGGTGTGTACACTGAAGCTTTCTTT
cdr3_aa: CSARKGVYTEAFF

v_call: TRBV15
j_call: TRBJ2-7
d_call: NA
clone_size: NA
cdr3_nt: TGTGCCACCAGAGGGGGGGCAGGGGTCACCTACGAGCAGTACTTC
cdr3_aa: CATRGGAGVTYEQYF

v_call: TRBV20-1
j_call: TRBJ2-5
d_call: NA
clone_size: few
cdr3_nt: TGCAGTGCTAGAGATCGGACACTCCAAAAGGGGGAGACCCAGTACTTC
cdr3_aa: CSARDRTLQKGETQYF

v_call: TRBV7-2
j_call: TRBJ1-1
d_call: NA
clone_size: NA
cdr3_nt: TGTGCCAGCAGCTTATTTTCTGGCACTGAAGCTTTCTTT
cdr3_aa: CASSLFSGTEAFF

v_call: TRBV7-9
j_call: TRBJ1-4
d_call: NA
clone_size: NA
cdr3_nt: TGTGCCAGCAGCCCCGGGTCCTCGGGAGAAAAACTGTTTTTT
cdr3_aa: CASSPGSSGEKLFF

v_call: TRBV19
j_call: TRBJ1-2
d_call: NA
clone_size: few
cdr3_nt: TGTGCCAGTAGTATAGTTTCCGGCAGCCCGAACACCTTC
cdr3_aa: CASSIVSGSPNTF

v_call: TRBV29-1
j_call: TRBJ2-1
d_call: TRBD2
clone_size: NA
cdr3_nt: TGCAGCGTTGCCCCGCCCCGACTAGCGGACCACAATGAGCAGTTCTTC
cdr3_aa: CSVAPPRLADHNEQFF

v_call: TRBV29-1
j_call: TRBJ1-2
d_call: TRBD1
clone_size: NA
cdr3_nt: TGCAGCGCCCTAAAACAGGGGGCTTATGGCTACACCTTC
cdr3_aa: CSALKQGAYGYTF

v_call: TRBV28
j_call: TRBJ2-5
d_call: TRBD1
clone_size: few
cdr3_nt: TGTGCCAGCAGTGAGACAGGGGCGGCAGAGACCCAGTACTTC
cdr3_aa: CASSETGAAETQYF

v_call: TRBV20-1
j_call: TRBJ2-7
d_call: NA
clone_size: few
cdr3_nt: TGCAGTGCTTCTATCCAGGGGGGCTCCTACGAGCAGTACTTC
cdr3_aa: CSASIQGGSYEQYF

v_call: TRBV5-1
j_call: TRBJ2-1
d_call: NA
clone_size: NA
cdr3_nt: TGCGCCAGCAGCTTGGCTCCAACCAATGAGCAGTTCTTC
cdr3_aa: CASSLAPTNEQFF

v_call: TRBV12-3/TRBV12-4
j_call: TRBJ2-3
d_call: NA
clone_size: NA
cdr3_nt: TGTGCCAGCACCCCATCGAACCGACCGGTTAGCACAGATACGCAGTATTTT
cdr3_aa: CASTPSNRPVSTDTQYF

v_call: TRBV7-3
j_call: TRBJ2-1
d_call: NA
clone_size: NA
cdr3_nt: TGTGCCAGCAGCCCTAGGCGGGGTTACAATGAGCAGTTCTTC
cdr3_aa: CASSPRRGYNEQFF

v_call: TRBV4-1
j_call: TRBJ2-3
d_call: TRBD1
clone_size: few
cdr3_nt: TGCGCCAGCAGGCTACAGGGGACCACAGATACGCAGTATTTT
cdr3_aa: CASRLQGTTDTQYF

v_call: TRBV9
j_call: TRBJ2-3
d_call: NA
clone_size: NA
cdr3_nt: TGTGCCAGCAGCGAAGTGGGAGAGATCACAGATACGCAGTATTTT
cdr3_aa: CASSEVGEITDTQYF

v_call: TRBV11-2
j_call: TRBJ2-2
d_call: TRBD1
clone_size: few
cdr3_nt: TGTGCCAGCAGCCGCCTGGGACAGGGGGCGGGCACCGGGGAGCTGTTTTTT
cdr3_aa: CASSRLGQGAGTGELFF

v_call: TRBV29-1
j_call: TRBJ2-5
d_call: TRBD2
clone_size: NA
cdr3_nt: TGCAGCAAGGGACTAGCGGGAGGCGGGCAAGAGACCCAGTACTTC
cdr3_aa: CSKGLAGGGQETQYF

v_call: TRBV7-9
j_call: TRBJ1-1
d_call: NA
clone_size: NA
cdr3_nt: TGTGCCAGCAGCTCGTTGACAGGTTTCGCCACTGAAGCTTTCTTT
cdr3_aa: CASSSLTGFATEAFF

v_call: TRBV6-2/TRBV6-3
j_call: TRBJ2-2
d_call: NA
clone_size: NA
cdr3_nt: TGTGCCAGCATGGGGAAAAGGAACACCGGGGAGCTGTTTTTT
cdr3_aa: CASMGKRNTGELFF

v_call: TRBV3-1
j_call: TRBJ2-4
d_call: NA
clone_size: NA
cdr3_nt: TGTGCCAGCAGCCAAGATAGTTGGAGGGGAGACATTCAGTACTTC
cdr3_aa: CASSQDSWRGDIQYF

v_call: TRBV15
j_call: TRBJ2-1
d_call: NA
clone_size: few
cdr3_nt: TGTGCCACCAGCAGCTTCTCCGGGAACTCACCCACCGATGAGCAGTTCTTC
cdr3_aa: CATSSFSGNSPTDEQFF

v_call: TRBV24-1
j_call: TRBJ2-2
d_call: TRBD1
clone_size: NA
cdr3_nt: TGTGCCACCAGTGACGGGACAGCCGGGGAGCTGTTTTTT
cdr3_aa: CATSDGTAGELFF

v_call: TRBV27
j_call: TRBJ2-3
d_call: TRBD2
clone_size: few
cdr3_nt: TGTGCCAGCAGTTGGCTAGCGGGAGGCACAGGAAGCACAGATACGCAGTATTTT
cdr3_aa: CASSWLAGGTGSTDTQYF

v_call: TRBV3-1
j_call: TRBJ2-7
d_call: TRBD1
clone_size: NA
cdr3_nt: TGTGCCAGCAGCCAAGGGACAGGGCGAGGCGAGCAGTACTTC
cdr3_aa: CASSQGTGRGEQYF

v_call: TRBV2
j_call: TRBJ2-1
d_call: TRBD2
clone_size: NA
cdr3_nt: TGTGCCAGCAGTGAGGCGGTAGCGGGGGGAAATGAGCAGTTCTTC
cdr3_aa: CASSEAVAGGNEQFF

v_call: TRBV20-1
j_call: TRBJ2-7
d_call: NA
clone_size: few
cdr3_nt: TGCAGTGCTGCGGGTCAGGGGAAATCCTACGAGCAGTACTTC
cdr3_aa: CSAAGQGKSYEQYF

v_call: TRBV4-3
j_call: TRBJ2-7
d_call: NA
clone_size: few
cdr3_nt: TGCGCCAGCAGCCAAGCTCCTGCCAGCTCCTACGAGCAGTACTTC
cdr3_aa: CASSQAPASSYEQYF

v_call: TRBV6-1
j_call: TRBJ1-2
d_call: TRBD1
clone_size: NA
cdr3_nt: TGTGCCAGCAGTATCCGGGACAGCGGCTATGGCTACACCTTC
cdr3_aa: CASSIRDSGYGYTF

v_call: TRBV4-2
j_call: TRBJ2-1
d_call: TRBD1
clone_size: few
cdr3_nt: TGTGCCAGCAGCCAAGTCCAGGGGGCACACAACAATGAGCAGTTCTTC
cdr3_aa: CASSQVQGAHNNEQFF

v_call: TRBV20-1
j_call: TRBJ2-3
d_call: TRBD2
clone_size: NA
cdr3_nt: TGCAGTGCCGCCAACCCCAGCGGGGGCACAGATACGCAGTATTTT
cdr3_aa: CSAANPSGGTDTQYF

v_call: TRBV6-2/TRBV6-3
j_call: TRBJ2-2
d_call: NA
clone_size: many
cdr3_nt: TGTGCCAGCAGCCGCCCGGGCGAGGAGACCGGGGAGCTGTTTTTT
cdr3_aa: CASSRPGEETGELFF

v_call: TRBV24-1
j_call: TRBJ1-5
d_call: NA
clone_size: many
cdr3_nt: TGTGCCACCAGTGATCCGCCGGGAGCCGGGATTAATCAGCCCCAGCATTTT
cdr3_aa: CATSDPPGAGINQPQHF

v_call: TRBV6-2/TRBV6-3
j_call: TRBJ2-3
d_call: NA
clone_size: NA
cdr3_nt: TGTGCCAGCAGACCAACTGGGAAGCGGCTCGGGTCAGATACGCAGTATTTT
cdr3_aa: CASRPTGKRLGSDTQYF

v_call: TRBV11-2
j_call: TRBJ2-1
d_call: TRBD2
clone_size: NA
cdr3_nt: TGTGCCAGCAGCATAGGACTAGCGGGGGGGTACTACAATGAGCAGTTCTTC
cdr3_aa: CASSIGLAGGYYNEQFF

v_call: TRBV12-3/TRBV12-4
j_call: TRBJ1-2
d_call: NA
clone_size: few
cdr3_nt: TGTGCCAGCAGCTTCCAGGTCCTGGGTGGCTACACCTTC
cdr3_aa: CASSFQVLGGYTF

v_call: TRBV12-3/TRBV12-4
j_call: TRBJ2-1
d_call: NA
clone_size: NA
cdr3_nt: TGTGCCAGCAGTGCAGACAGTTATCTATACAATGAGCAGTTCTTC
cdr3_aa: CASSADSYLYNEQFF

v_call: TRBV29-1
j_call: TRBJ2-2
d_call: TRBD2
clone_size: few
cdr3_nt: TGCAGCGCAACCGGGACTACCAGCACCGGGGAGCTGTTTTTT
cdr3_aa: CSATGTTSTGELFF

v_call: TRBV7-8
j_call: TRBJ2-5
d_call: TRBD2
clone_size: once
cdr3_nt: TGTGCCAGCAGCTTAGTCGCGGGGGTATTATTGGAGACCCAGTACTTC
cdr3_aa: CASSLVAGVLLETQYF

v_call: TRBV12-3/TRBV12-4
j_call: TRBJ1-2
d_call: NA
clone_size: few
cdr3_nt: TGTGCCAGCAGTGCTGACGCGACACGGCCCTCCAACTATGGCTACACCTTC
cdr3_aa: CASSADATRPSNYGYTF

v_call: TRBV12-3/TRBV12-4
j_call: TRBJ1-1
d_call: NA
clone_size: few
cdr3_nt: TGTGCCAGCACCACAGCCTCGGGGGGCTCTGACACTGAAGCTTTCTTT
cdr3_aa: CASTTASGGSDTEAFF

v_call: TRBV12-3/TRBV12-4
j_call: TRBJ2-5
d_call: NA
clone_size: few
cdr3_nt: TGTGCCAGTCAAATTGAGACCCAAGAGACCCAGTACTTC
cdr3_aa: CASQIETQETQYF

v_call: TRBV27
j_call: TRBJ2-1
d_call: TRBD1
clone_size: NA
cdr3_nt: TGTGCCAGCAGTTCCACATGGGGACAGGGTTTTAGTGAGCAGTTCTTC
cdr3_aa: CASSSTWGQGFSEQFF

v_call: TRBV5-1
j_call: TRBJ2-7
d_call: TRBD1
clone_size: many
cdr3_nt: TGCGCCAGCAGCTTAACAAGACAGGGCTCCTACGAGCAGTACTTC
cdr3_aa: CASSLTRQGSYEQYF

v_call: TRBV20-1
j_call: TRBJ2-1
d_call: TRBD2
clone_size: few
cdr3_nt: TGCAGTGCACGGCGGGGGGGATTGGATGAGCAGTTCTTC
cdr3_aa: CSARRGGLDEQFF

v_call: TRBV12-3/TRBV12-4
j_call: TRBJ2-7
d_call: TRBD1
clone_size: many
cdr3_nt: TGTGCCAGCAGTCCTCGGACAGGGACAACCTACGAGCAGTACTTC
cdr3_aa: CASSPRTGTTYEQYF

v_call: TRBV7-8
j_call: TRBJ2-7
d_call: NA
clone_size: few
cdr3_nt: TGTGCCAGCAGGGTTGGGCAGAGCTCCTACGAGCAGTACTTC
cdr3_aa: CASRVGQSSYEQYF